These 11 T cell receptor beta chains share one sample of origin, sequenced in a study of cytomegalovirus exposure and HLA in healthy donors. The table came from immunoSEQ multiplex PCR; TCRdb's copy has only in-frame clones and leaves some out. Of 160,000 or so clones listed, roughly 83% were seen once; the top ten hold about 10%. Source material: PBMCs. The receptors were gathered from a man in his thirties or forties in good health and CMV-seropositive.

V is TRBV16 and J is TRBJ1-1; 7 bases match TRBD1. The CDR3 has 14 residues. V trimming: 8 bases; J trimming: 7 bases; junction bases outside the gene matches: 13. Germline CDR1 KGHSY, CDR2 FQNENV. This CDR3 reads CASGDSLLFGEAFF. The CDR3 region has the DNA TGTGCCAGCGGGGACAGCCTCTTGTTTGGTGAAGCTTTCTTT. The complete variable domain, with remaining parts taken from reference TRBV16 and TRBJ1-1, reads GEEVAQTPKHLVRGEGQKAKLYCAPIKGHSYVFWYQQVLKNEFKFLISFQNENVFDETGMPKERFSAKCLPNSPCSLEIQATKLEDSAVYFCASGDSLLFGEAFFGQGTRLTVV.

V gene TRBV9 combines with J gene TRBJ1-6; D possibly corresponds to TRBD1 (6 bases). The CDR3 spans 14 residues. Germline V gene lookup returns CDR1 SGDLS and CDR2 YYNGEE. Trimming took 4 bases from V and 8 from J, leaving 13 bases between them. CDR3 in DNA: TGTGCCAGCAGCCTTAGACAGGACTATTCACCCCTCCACTTT. Translated: CASSLRQDYSPLHF.

A single count supports this clone. In DNA, the CDR3 is TGTGCCAGCAGCTTTGGAGGGACCCAGCCCCAGCATTTT. As protein: CASSFGGTQPQHF. This sequence joins TRBV5-6 and TRBJ1-5; the D gene is possibly TRBD1 (5 bases). Per the germline V gene, CDR1 is SGHDT and CDR2 is YYEEEE. This CDR3 spans 13 amino acids. The ends were cut back, 2 bases at V and 7 bases at J, with 10 bases in the middle.

This chain links TRBV18 with TRBJ2-5, with 11 bases that match TRBD2. The CDR3 sequence is 15 residues long. With V trimmed by 3 bases and J by 4 bases, 4 bases remained unmatched. From germline, CDR1 is KGHSH and CDR2 LQKENI. CDR3 sequence: CASSPLGLAGETQYF. In nucleotides, the CDR3 is TGTGCCAGCTCACCCCTTGGACTAGCGGGAGAGACCCAGTACTTC.

This chain links TRBV6-5 with TRBJ2-1; 14 bases match TRBD2. Losses at the gene ends were 0 bases for V and 12 bases for J; bases not matched to a gene: 7. Germline V lookup: CDR1 MNHEY, CDR2 SVGAGI. The CDR3 covers 16 residues. The CDR3 DNA sequence: TGTGCCAGCAGTTACTCCGGGACTAGCGGGAGTATTAGGCAGTTCTTC. Its protein is CASSYSGTSGSIRQFF.

The CDR3 here is CASSLGAGLEQYF. Written as DNA, the CDR3 is TGTGCCAGCAGCCTAGGGGCAGGGCTCGAGCAGTACTTC. The rearrangement joins TRBV5-4 to TRBJ2-7; a possible D gene is TRBD1 (5 bases). This CDR3 contains 13 residues. Germline CDR1 and CDR2: SGHNT and YYREEE (reference sequence). Trimming took 4 bases from V and 6 from J, leaving 14 bases between them.

DNA of the CDR3: TGTGCCAGCAGTTACCTCGGTTCCCAAGAGACCCAGTACTTC. Its protein product is CASSYLGSQETQYF. This rearrangement joins TRBV6-5 to TRBJ2-5; no clear D gene. The V and J ends lost 2 bases and 1 base respectively, with 8 bases between them. Germline CDR1 is MNHEY and CDR2 is SVGAGI. The CDR3 loop spans 14 amino acids.

This chain joins TRBV7-2 and TRBJ2-2; a possible D gene is TRBD1 (5 bases). Germline V lookup: CDR1 SGHTA, CDR2 FQGNSA. The CDR3 is 17 residues long. Trimming removed 5 bases from V and 8 bases from J, with 24 bases in between. The CDR3 DNA sequence: TGTGCCAGCAGCCCCCAGAGTATCGGCAGGGTTCCGGGGGAGCTGTTTTTT. This sequence encodes CASSPQSIGRVPGELFF.

The V gene is TRBV6-4, the J gene TRBJ2-7, with D unresolved. CDR3 length: 12 residues. V was pared by 5 bases and J by 2 bases, with 7 bases between. The germline V gene encodes CDR1 MRHNA and CDR2 SNTAGT. The CDR3, as DNA: TGTGCCAGCAGTACAGCAACCTACGAGCAGTACTTC. Its protein is CASSTATYEQYF.

The chain carries TRBV4-1 and TRBJ2-7; 10 bases agree with TRBD2. V trimming: 4 bases; J trimming: 4 bases; junction bases outside the gene matches: 7. The CDR3 length is 15 residues. The germline V gene has CDR1 MGHRA and CDR2 YSYEKL. In nucleotides, the CDR3 is TGCGCCAGCAGCCCCCTAGCGGGAGCTATGTACGAGCAGTACTTC. Translating it yields CASSPLAGAMYEQYF.

The rearrangement links TRBV9 to TRBJ2-1; TRBD1 aligns across 10 bases. There are 17 residues in the CDR3. Trimming removed 0 bases from V and 7 bases from J; junction bases left unmatched: 10. Germline assignment: CDR1 SGDLS and CDR2 YYNGEE. The CDR3 sequence: CASSVVGGTGAFNEQFF. The CDR3 DNA is TGTGCCAGCAGCGTAGTGGGAGGGACAGGGGCTTTTAATGAGCAGTTCTTC.